This TCR beta chain was sequenced for a study of blood T cell repertoires in COVID-19. Looking at the study overall: The United States, Italy and Spain were the sources of the acute and convalescent COVID-19 samples. PBMCs, B-cell-depleted T cells, or T cells provided the cDNA or gDNA that made up the material.

The CDR3 totals 12 residues. The V and J ends lost 6 bases and 5 bases respectively, with 10 bases between them. In the authors' methods: Amplified reference gene primers provided the basis for estimating nucleated cell counts. The table came from immunoSEQ multiplex PCR; TCRdb's copy has only in-frame clones and leaves some out. V and J calls and clone size are copied from that table; D and trimming were computed from the DNA. The sample yields 140,000 to 150,000 clones, over 85% seen once. The sequencing sample was made of peripheral blood. The sequence came from a human donor in a cohort sampled during active COVID-19. The chain carries TRBV12-3 or TRBV12-4 and TRBJ2-5; TRBD2 might be the D (6 bases). CDR3: CASSPGRETQYF. CDR3 DNA sequence: TGTGCCAGCAGCCCAGGGAGGGAGACCCAGTACTTC.